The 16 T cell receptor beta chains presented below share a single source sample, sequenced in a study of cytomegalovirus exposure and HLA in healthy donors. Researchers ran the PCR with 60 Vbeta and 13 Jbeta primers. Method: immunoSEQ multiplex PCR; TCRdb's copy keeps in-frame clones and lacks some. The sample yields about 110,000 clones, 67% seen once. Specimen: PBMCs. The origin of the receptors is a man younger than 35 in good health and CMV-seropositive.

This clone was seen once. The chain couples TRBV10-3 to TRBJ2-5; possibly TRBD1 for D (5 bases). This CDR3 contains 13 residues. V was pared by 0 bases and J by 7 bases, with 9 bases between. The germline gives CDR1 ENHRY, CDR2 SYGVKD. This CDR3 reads CAISESGRGTQYF. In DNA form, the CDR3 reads TGTGCCATCAGTGAGTCGGGGCGCGGGACCCAGTACTTC.

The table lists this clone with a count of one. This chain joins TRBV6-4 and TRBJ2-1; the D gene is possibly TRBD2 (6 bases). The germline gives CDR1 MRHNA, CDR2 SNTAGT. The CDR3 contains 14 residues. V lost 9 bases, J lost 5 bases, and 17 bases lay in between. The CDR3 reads CASMRGPRDNEQFF. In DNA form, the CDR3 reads TGTGCCAGTATGCGGGGCCCGCGGGACAATGAGCAGTTCTTC.

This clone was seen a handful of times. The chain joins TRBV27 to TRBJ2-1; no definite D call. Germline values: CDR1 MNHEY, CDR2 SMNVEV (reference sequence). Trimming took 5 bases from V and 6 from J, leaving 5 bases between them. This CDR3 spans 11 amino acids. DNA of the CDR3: TGTGCCAGCAGTCGCGCCAATGAGCAGTTCTTC. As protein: CASSRANEQFF.

The CDR3 DNA reads as TGCGCCAGCAGCCAGGTGCTTCGGGGGATCTACGAGCAGTACTTC. This encodes CASSQVLRGIYEQYF. This chain uses TRBV4-1 with TRBJ2-7; the D gene is possibly TRBD2 (6 bases). The germline CDR1 and CDR2 sequences are MGHRA and YSYEKL. Between the trimmed V and J ends, which lost 3 bases and 3 bases, there was a span of 15 bases. The CDR3 covers 15 residues.

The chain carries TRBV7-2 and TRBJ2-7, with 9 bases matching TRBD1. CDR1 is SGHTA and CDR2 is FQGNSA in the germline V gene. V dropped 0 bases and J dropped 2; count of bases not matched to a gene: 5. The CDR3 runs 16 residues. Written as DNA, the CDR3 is TGTGCCAGCAGCTTAGCCGGGACAGGGAGGGCCTACGAGCAGTACTTC. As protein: CASSLAGTGRAYEQYF.

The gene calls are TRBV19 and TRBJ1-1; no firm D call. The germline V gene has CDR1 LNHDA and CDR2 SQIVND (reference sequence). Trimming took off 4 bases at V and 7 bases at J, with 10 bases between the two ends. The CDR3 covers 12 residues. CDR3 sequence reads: CASSRQYHEAFF. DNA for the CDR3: TGTGCCAGTAGTAGGCAGTACCATGAAGCTTTCTTT.

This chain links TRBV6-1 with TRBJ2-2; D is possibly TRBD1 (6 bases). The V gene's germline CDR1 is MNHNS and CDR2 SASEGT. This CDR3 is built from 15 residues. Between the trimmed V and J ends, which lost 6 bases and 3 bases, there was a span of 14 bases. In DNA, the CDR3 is TGTGCCAGCAGAACGGACAGACAATACACCGGGGAGCTGTTTTTT. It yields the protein CASRTDRQYTGELFF.

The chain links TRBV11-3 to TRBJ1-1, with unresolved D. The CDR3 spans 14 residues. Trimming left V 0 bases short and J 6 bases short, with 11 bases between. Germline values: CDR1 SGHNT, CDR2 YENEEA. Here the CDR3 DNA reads TGTGCCAGCAGCTTAGATCAAGACACGGCTGAAGCTTTCTTT. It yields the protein CASSLDQDTAEAFF. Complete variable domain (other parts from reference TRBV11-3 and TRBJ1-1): EAGVVQSPRYKIIEKKQPVAFWCNPISGHNTLYWYLQNLGQGPELLIRYENEEAVDDSQLPKDRFSAERLKGVDSTLKIQPAELGDSAVYLCASSLDQDTAEAFFGQGTRLTVV.

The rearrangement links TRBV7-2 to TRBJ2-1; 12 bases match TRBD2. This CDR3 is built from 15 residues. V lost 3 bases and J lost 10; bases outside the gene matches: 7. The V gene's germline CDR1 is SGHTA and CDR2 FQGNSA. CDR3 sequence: CASSFPSGGAREQFF. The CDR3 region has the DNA TGTGCCAGCAGCTTTCCTAGCGGGGGGGCGAGGGAGCAGTTCTTC.

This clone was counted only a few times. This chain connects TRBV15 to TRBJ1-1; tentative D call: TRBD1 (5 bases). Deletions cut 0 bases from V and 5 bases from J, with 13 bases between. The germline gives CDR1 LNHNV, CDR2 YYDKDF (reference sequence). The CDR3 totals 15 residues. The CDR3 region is CATSRERGGRTEAFF. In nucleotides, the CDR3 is TGTGCCACCAGCAGAGAGAGGGGAGGGAGAACTGAAGCTTTCTTT.

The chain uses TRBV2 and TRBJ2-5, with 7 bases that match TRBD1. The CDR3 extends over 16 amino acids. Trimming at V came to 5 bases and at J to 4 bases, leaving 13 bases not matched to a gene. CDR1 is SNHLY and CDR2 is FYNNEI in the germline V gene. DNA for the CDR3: TGTGCCAGCAGTCTGACAGGGTTTCTGGTCGGAGAGACCCAGTACTTC. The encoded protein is CASSLTGFLVGETQYF.

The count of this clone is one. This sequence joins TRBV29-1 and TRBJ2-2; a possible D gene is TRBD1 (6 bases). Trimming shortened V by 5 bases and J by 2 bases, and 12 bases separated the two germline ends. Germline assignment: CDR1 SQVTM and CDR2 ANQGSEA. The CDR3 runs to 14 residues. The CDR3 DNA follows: TGCAGCGTTACGGACAGAGTCAACACCGGGGAGCTGTTTTTT. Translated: CSVTDRVNTGELFF.

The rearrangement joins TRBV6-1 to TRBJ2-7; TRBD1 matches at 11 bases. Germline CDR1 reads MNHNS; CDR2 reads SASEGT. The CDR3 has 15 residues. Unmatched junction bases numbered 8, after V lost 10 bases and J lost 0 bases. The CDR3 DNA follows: TGTGCCACGCGAACCGGGACAGGGGGCTCCTACGAGCAGTACGTC. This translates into CATRTGTGGSYEQYV.

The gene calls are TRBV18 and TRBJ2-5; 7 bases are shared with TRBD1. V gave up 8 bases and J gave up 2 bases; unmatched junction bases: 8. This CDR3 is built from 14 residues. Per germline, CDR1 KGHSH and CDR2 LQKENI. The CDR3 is CASMDRRSQETQYF. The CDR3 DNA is TGTGCCAGCATGGACAGGAGATCTCAAGAGACCCAGTACTTC.

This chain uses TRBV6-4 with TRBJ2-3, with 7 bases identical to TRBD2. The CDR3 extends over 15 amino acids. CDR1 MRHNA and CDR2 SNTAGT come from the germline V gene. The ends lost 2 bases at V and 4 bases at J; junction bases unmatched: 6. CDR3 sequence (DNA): TGTGCCAGCAGTGACAAAGCTGGGGGGGCAGATACGCAGTATTTT. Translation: CASSDKAGGADTQYF.

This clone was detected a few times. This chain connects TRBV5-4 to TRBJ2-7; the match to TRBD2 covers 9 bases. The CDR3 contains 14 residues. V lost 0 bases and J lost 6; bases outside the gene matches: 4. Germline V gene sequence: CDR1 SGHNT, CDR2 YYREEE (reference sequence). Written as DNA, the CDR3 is TGTGCCAGCAGCTTGGAGCGGGGGGCCGGCGAGCAGTACTTC. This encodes CASSLERGAGEQYF.